A single sample gave rise to the 31 T cell receptor beta chains below, sequenced in a study of T cell repertoires in cytomegalovirus infection. For these receptors, no antigen is known. TCRdb reprocessed the reads with MiXCR, giving one entry per CDR3 protein. The sample carries about 740,000 distinct CDR3 sequences, roughly 36% recorded once. Material: cultured PBMCs, obtained from culture after CMV antigen stimulation. Receptors were obtained from a human donor in good health (CMV status not recorded). Some clones in this sample may be carry-over from other donors' samples.

This clonotype was observed a handful of times. The V gene is TRBV6-1, the J gene TRBJ2-7; no reliable D call. The V end was cut by 6 bases, the J end by 2 bases, with 20 bases between. There are 16 residues in the CDR3. CDR1 and CDR2 (germline): MNHNS, SASEGT. The CDR3, as DNA: TGTGCCAGCAGCGCCTACACGAAAACCCCCCCCTACGAGCAGTACTTC. It is translated as CASSAYTKTPPYEQYF.

This clonotype was seen repeatedly, ten times or more. The chain joins TRBV7-2 to TRBJ1-6; the D is unclear. The CDR3 is 15 amino acids. Trimming took 4 bases from V and 7 from J, leaving 14 bases between them. CDR1 and CDR2 (germline): SGHTA, FQGNSA. CDR3 bases: TGTGCCAGCAGCTCCGATGGGGAACGCAATTCACCCCTCCACTTT. It is translated as CASSSDGERNSPLHF.

Here the CDR3 DNA reads TGTGCCAGCAGAACAATTAGCGGGAGAAAAGCCTACGAGCAGTACTTC. Translating it yields CASRTISGRKAYEQYF. V gene TRBV11-2 combines with J gene TRBJ2-7, with 9 positions matching TRBD2. Germline V gene sequence: CDR1 SGHAT, CDR2 FQNNGV. The CDR3 has 16 residues. The V segment lost 6 bases and the J segment 2 bases; nucleotides outside the gene matches: 11.

This chain connects TRBV7-8 to TRBJ1-1; D might be TRBD1 (5 bases). Germline V gene sequence: CDR1 SGHVS, CDR2 FQNEAQ. The V and J ends lost 4 bases and 0 bases respectively, with 21 bases between them. This CDR3 spans 18 amino acids. CDR3 amino acids: CASSSGGTPRRMNTEAFF. The CDR3, as DNA: TGTGCCAGCAGCTCAGGCGGGACTCCACGGCGGATGAACACTGAAGCTTTCTTT.

For this clonotype: A much larger clone differs by one base, so this may be a read error. The gene calls are TRBV7-2 and TRBJ1-4, with D hard to call. There are 14 residues in the CDR3. Germline CDR1 is SGHTA and CDR2 is FQGNSA. The CDR3 DNA sequence: TGTGCCAGCAGCATAAAAAATACTAAAGAAAAACTGTTTTTT. Residues: CASSIKNTKEKLFF.

The rearrangement uses TRBV7-8 and TRBJ2-5; TRBD2 is a possible D gene (5 bases). The CDR3 has 15 amino acids. Deletions cut 2 bases from V and 2 bases from J, with 12 bases between. Looked up from germline, CDR1 is SGHVS and CDR2 is FQNEAQ. The CDR3 nucleotides are TGTGCCAGCAGCTTAATAGGTTCGGGGCAAGAGACCCAGTACTTC. It codes for CASSLIGSGQETQYF.

This clonotype was counted ten times or more. The chain couples TRBV7-2 to TRBJ2-7, with 15 bases identical to TRBD2. This CDR3 has 18 residues. V gave up 1 base and J gave up 6 bases; unmatched junction bases: 10. Germline V gives CDR1 SGHTA, CDR2 FQGNSA. CDR3 sequence reads: CASSLVTGLAGGQVEQYF. DNA for the CDR3: TGTGCCAGCAGCTTAGTCACTGGACTAGCGGGGGGGCAGGTCGAGCAGTACTTC.

The V call is TRBV29-1, the J call TRBJ1-2; D is unresolved. The CDR3 extends over 12 amino acids. Trimming removed 4 bases at V and 3 bases at J, with 9 bases between. CDR1 is SQVTM and CDR2 is ANQGSEA in the germline V gene. The CDR3 coding sequence is TGCAGCGTTGTGGGTCAAGACTATGGCTACACCTTC. This gives the protein CSVVGQDYGYTF.

The chain uses TRBV6-8 and TRBJ1-2, with D tentatively TRBD1 (5 bases). V lost 7 bases, J lost 0 bases, and 12 bases lay in between. Germline-derived CDR1 and CDR2 are MNHGY and SAAAGT. The length of the CDR3 is 14 residues. The CDR3 region has the DNA TGTGCCAGCAAGCAGGGTTCGGCTAACTATGGCTACACCTTC. This gives the protein CASKQGSANYGYTF.

The chain couples TRBV4-1 to TRBJ2-7; 12 positions match TRBD2. This CDR3 has 17 amino acids. CDR1 and CDR2 from the germline V gene are MGHRA and YSYEKL. V was pared by 2 bases and J by 0 bases, with 5 bases of the junction left unmatched. The CDR3, as DNA: TGCGCCAGCAGCCAACTTGGACTAGCGGGGACCTCCTACGAGCAGTACTTC. This gives the protein CASSQLGLAGTSYEQYF.

The chain couples TRBV20-1 to TRBJ1-1; D gene ambiguous. Germline V gene data show CDR1 as DFQATT and CDR2 as SNEGSKA (reference sequence). V gave up 0 bases and J gave up 4 bases, with 6 bases separating them. The CDR3 has 12 residues. CDR3 DNA sequence: TGCAGTGCTAGAGATCGCGGCACTGAAGCTTTCTTT. This encodes CSARDRGTEAFF.

The rearrangement uses TRBV6-1 and TRBJ2-1; D possibly corresponds to TRBD2 (5 bases). V lost 5 bases and J 8 bases, leaving 16 bases between the germline ends. Germline V gene lookup returns CDR1 MNHNS and CDR2 SASEGT. The CDR3 runs to 14 residues. The CDR3 nucleotides are TGTGCCAGCAGTTACCTTGAGGGATTGGATGAGCAGTTCTTC. Translated, it gives CASSYLEGLDEQFF.

V usage is TRBV7-8 and J usage is TRBJ2-5; no definite D call. V gave up 6 bases and J gave up 6 bases, with 11 bases separating them. Germline V lookup: CDR1 SGHVS, CDR2 FQNEAQ. This CDR3 has 12 amino acids. In DNA, the CDR3 is TGTGCCAGCAGTCAACGATTCCAGACCCAGTACTTC. Its protein product is CASSQRFQTQYF. Combining the CDR3 with reference TRBV7-8 and TRBJ2-5 gives the whole variable domain GAGVSQSPRYKVAKRGQDVALRCDPISGHVSLFWYQQALGQGPEFLTYFQNEAQLDKSGLPSDRFFAERPEGSVSTLKIQRTQQEDSAVYLCASSQRFQTQYFGPGTRLLVL.

The V and J genes are TRBV6-2 or TRBV6-3 and TRBJ2-1, with D perhaps TRBD2 (6 bases). Trimming pared 6 bases from V and 4 bases from J, leaving 13 bases between. The CDR3 covers 14 residues. Germline lookup yields CDR1 MNHEY and CDR2 SVGEGT. This CDR3 reads CASSSSSAYNEQFF. CDR3 nucleotide sequence: TGTGCCAGCAGCTCTTCTAGCGCTTACAATGAGCAGTTCTTC.

The chain employs TRBV5-8 and TRBJ2-3; 12 positions match TRBD2. V lost 4 bases to trimming and J lost 7 bases; unmatched junction nucleotides: 7. Germline V lookup: CDR1 SGHTS, CDR2 YDEGEE. This CDR3 spans 15 amino acids. The CDR3 region has the DNA TGTGCCAGCAGCGCGCCGGGACTAGCGGGTTATACGCAGTATTTT. Translation gives CASSAPGLAGYTQYF.

The V gene is TRBV6-2 or TRBV6-3, the J gene TRBJ2-7, with D possibly matching TRBD1 (5 bases). The germline gives CDR1 MNHEY, CDR2 SVGEGT. Deletions cut 0 bases from V and 2 bases from J, with 14 bases between. The CDR3 is 16 amino acids. Here the CDR3 reads CASSYSSVTAAYEQYF. Written as DNA, the CDR3 is TGTGCCAGCAGTTACTCCTCCGTGACAGCAGCCTACGAGCAGTACTTC.

V gene TRBV19 combines with J gene TRBJ2-1, with D tentatively TRBD2 (6 bases). The V gene's germline CDR1 is LNHDA and CDR2 SQIVND (reference sequence). The CDR3 loop spans 12 amino acids. With 6 bases removed from V and 9 bases from J, the gap between germline ends came to 12 bases. The chain's CDR3 is CASRQASAEQFF. The CDR3 nucleotides read TGTGCCAGTAGGCAGGCTAGCGCTGAGCAGTTCTTC.

In this sample, this clonotype turned up many times. This chain joins TRBV7-2 and TRBJ1-2; 8 bases agree with TRBD1. With 1 base clipped from V and 8 bases from J, the junction kept 9 bases outside the gene matches. The CDR3 length is 15 residues. CDR1 is SGHTA, CDR2 FQGNSA, per germline. CDR3 sequence (DNA): TGTGCCAGCAGCTTAGTTCCAGGGGGCTCAGGAGGCTACACCTTC. Amino acid sequence: CASSLVPGGSGGYTF.

V and J are TRBV10-2 and TRBJ1-4; D is uncertain. The germline V gene encodes CDR1 WSHSY and CDR2 SAAADI. V lost 7 bases, J lost 4 bases, and 13 bases lay in between. The CDR3 totals 14 residues. For the CDR3, the DNA is TGCGCCAGCAACGACATCGCCGGTAATGAAAAACTGTTTTTT. Amino acid sequence: CASNDIAGNEKLFF.

This clonotype was observed many times. The chain is built from TRBV7-8 and TRBJ2-7, with 10 bases lining up with TRBD2. CDR1 is SGHVS and CDR2 is FQNEAQ in the germline V gene. The CDR3 loop spans 16 amino acids. The V gene end was trimmed by 4 bases and the J gene end by 4 bases; junction bases not matched to a gene: 10. Written as DNA, the CDR3 is TGTGCCAGCAGCTCTAGAGCGGGAGGGCCAGGTTACGAGCAGTACTTC. This sequence encodes CASSSRAGGPGYEQYF. Filled out from reference TRBV7-8 and TRBJ2-7, the complete variable domain reads GAGVSQSPRYKVAKRGQDVALRCDPISGHVSLFWYQQALGQGPEFLTYFQNEAQLDKSGLPSDRFFAERPEGSVSTLKIQRTQQEDSAVYLCASSSRAGGPGYEQYFGPGTRLTVT.

In its sample, this clonotype was seen a few times. V usage is TRBV6-5 and J usage is TRBJ1-1, with 7 bases matching TRBD1. V dropped 4 bases and J dropped 3; count of bases not matched to a gene: 20. This CDR3 contains 19 residues. Per germline, CDR1 MNHEY and CDR2 SVGAGI. CDR3 region: CASSLPGQPLRGVYTEAFF. For the CDR3, the DNA is TGTGCCAGCAGTTTACCGGGACAGCCGCTCCGCGGGGTGTACACTGAAGCTTTCTTT.

The chain links TRBV6-5 to TRBJ2-3, with 14 bases aligning to TRBD2. The trim removed 6 bases at V and 4 bases at J, leaving 6 bases unmatched. Germline V gene data show CDR1 as MNHEY and CDR2 as SVGAGI. The CDR3 extends over 16 amino acids. CDR3: CASRQRLAGGPDTQYF. DNA of the CDR3: TGTGCCAGCAGGCAACGACTAGCGGGAGGGCCAGATACGCAGTATTTT.

This clonotype was picked up a small number of times. The chain joins TRBV5-4 to TRBJ2-3, with 11 bases fitting TRBD2. This CDR3 region has 16 residues. Germline V gene lookup returns CDR1 SGHNT and CDR2 YYREEE (reference sequence). The V segment lost 4 bases and the J segment 3 bases; nucleotides outside the gene matches: 7. CDR3 in amino acids: CASSTRLAGITDTQYF. For the CDR3, the DNA is TGTGCCAGCAGCACCAGACTAGCGGGGATAACAGATACGCAGTATTTT. Combining the CDR3 with reference TRBV5-4 and TRBJ2-3 gives the whole variable domain ETGVTQSPTHLIKTRGQQVTLRCSSQSGHNTVSWYQQALGQGPQFIFQYYREEENGRGNFPPRFSGLQFPNYSSELNVNALELDDSALYLCASSTRLAGITDTQYFGPGTRLTVL.

This clonotype came up many times. DNA for the CDR3: TGTGCCAGCAGCTCACGACTAGCCCCTTTCACAGATACGCAGTATTTT. Residues: CASSSRLAPFTDTQYF. The rearrangement joins TRBV7-8 to TRBJ2-3; 7 bases fit TRBD2. The J segment lost 2 bases and the V segment lost 4 bases, leaving 9 bases of the junction unmatched. CDR3 length equals 16 residues. Germline V lookup: CDR1 SGHVS, CDR2 FQNEAQ.

This clonotype was seen only once. The chain recombines TRBV12-3 or TRBV12-4 with TRBJ1-4, with D perhaps TRBD1 (5 bases). V was pared by 4 bases and J by 8 bases, with 8 bases between. The CDR3 runs to 12 residues. CDR3 in amino acids: CASSSGVEKLFF. CDR3 sequence (DNA): TGTGCCAGCAGTTCGGGGGTGGAAAAACTGTTTTTT.

This clonotype was seen at least ten times. This rearrangement joins TRBV7-2 to TRBJ2-7; the D gene is possibly TRBD1 (5 bases). Looked up from germline, CDR1 is SGHTA and CDR2 is FQGNSA. The CDR3 is made up of 15 amino acids. Trimming left V 2 bases short and J 1 base short, with 12 bases between. Here the CDR3 reads CASSLNQGRSYEQYF. In nucleotides, the CDR3 is TGTGCCAGCAGCTTAAACCAGGGAAGATCCTACGAGCAGTACTTC.

This clonotype was counted a few times. The CDR3 spells CASSPTSGISPEQFF. The DNA of the CDR3 is TGTGCCAGCAGCCCAACTAGCGGGATCTCTCCAGAGCAGTTCTTC. The V and J genes are TRBV7-6 and TRBJ2-1, with TRBD2 identical over 10 bases. This CDR3 has 15 residues. CDR1 is SGHVS and CDR2 is FNYEAQ in the germline V gene. After removal of 5 bases from V and 10 bases from J, the junction contained 11 bases not matched to a gene. The complete variable domain, with remaining parts taken from reference TRBV7-6 and TRBJ2-1, reads GAGVSQSPRYKVTKRGQDVALRCDPISGHVSLYWYRQALGQGPEFLTYFNYEAQQDKSGLPNDRFSAERPEGSISTLTIQRTEQRDSAMYRCASSPTSGISPEQFFGPGTRLTVL.

This chain links TRBV12-3 or TRBV12-4 with TRBJ2-3, with 7 positions matching TRBD1. The CDR3 covers 14 residues. Losses at the gene ends were 5 bases for V and 6 bases for J; bases not matched to a gene: 8. CDR3 sequence: CASSRQGPGDTQYF. The CDR3 DNA reads TGTGCCAGCAGTCGACAGGGTCCGGGGGATACGCAGTATTTT.

At least ten counts were recorded for this clonotype. The rearrangement joins TRBV7-2 to TRBJ1-5; D unclear. There are 12 residues in the CDR3. Germline CDR1 and CDR2: SGHTA and FQGNSA. V lost 3 bases, J lost 10 bases, and 10 bases lay in between. The CDR3 DNA is TGTGCCAGCAGCTTCGATCCAGGTCCCCAGCATTTT. Translated: CASSFDPGPQHF.

This clonotype was recorded a few times. The chain has TRBV20-1 and TRBJ2-7, with TRBD2 matching over 8 bases. The germline V gene encodes CDR1 DFQATT and CDR2 SNEGSKA (reference sequence). The CDR3 has 14 residues. V was clipped by 2 bases and J by 2 bases; unmatched bases: 5. CDR3 region: CSARKSGGTYEQYF. DNA for the CDR3: TGCAGTGCTAGAAAAAGCGGGGGAACCTACGAGCAGTACTTC.

Comments on this clonotype: This may arise from a read error, as a much more abundant clone is one base away. The CDR3 DNA is TGTGCCAGCAGCTTGGGACACAGCACTGAAGCTTTCTTT. Translation gives CASSLGHSTEAFF. This rearrangement joins TRBV5-4 to TRBJ1-1; no definite D call. Germline CDR1 is SGHNT and CDR2 is YYREEE (reference sequence). This CDR3 spans 13 amino acids. Trimming removed 0 bases at V and 4 bases at J, with 7 bases between.